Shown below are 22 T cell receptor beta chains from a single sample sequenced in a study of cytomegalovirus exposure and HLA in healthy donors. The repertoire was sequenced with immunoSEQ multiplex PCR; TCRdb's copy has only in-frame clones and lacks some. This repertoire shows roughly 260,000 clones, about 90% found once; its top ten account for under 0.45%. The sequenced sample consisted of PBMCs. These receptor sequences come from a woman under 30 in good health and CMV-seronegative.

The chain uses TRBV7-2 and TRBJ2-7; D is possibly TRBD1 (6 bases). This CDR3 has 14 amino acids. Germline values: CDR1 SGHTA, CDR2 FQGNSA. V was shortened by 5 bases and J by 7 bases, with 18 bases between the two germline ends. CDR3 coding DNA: TGTGCCAGCAGCCCCCCGTGGGGGCCAGCTGAGCAGTACTTC. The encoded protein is CASSPPWGPAEQYF.

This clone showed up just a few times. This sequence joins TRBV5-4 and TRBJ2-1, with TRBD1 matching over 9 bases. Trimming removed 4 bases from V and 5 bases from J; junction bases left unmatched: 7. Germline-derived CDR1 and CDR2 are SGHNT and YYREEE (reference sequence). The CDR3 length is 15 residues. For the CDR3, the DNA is TGTGCCAGCAGCCAAAGGGACAGGGCCCACAATGAGCAGTTCTTC. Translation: CASSQRDRAHNEQFF.

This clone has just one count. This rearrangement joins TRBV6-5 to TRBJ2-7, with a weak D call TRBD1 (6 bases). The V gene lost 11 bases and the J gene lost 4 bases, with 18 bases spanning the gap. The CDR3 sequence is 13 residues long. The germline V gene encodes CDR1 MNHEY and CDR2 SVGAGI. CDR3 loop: CASAKGVFYEQYF. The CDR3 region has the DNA TGTGCCTCTGCGAAGGGGGTCTTTTACGAGCAGTACTTC.

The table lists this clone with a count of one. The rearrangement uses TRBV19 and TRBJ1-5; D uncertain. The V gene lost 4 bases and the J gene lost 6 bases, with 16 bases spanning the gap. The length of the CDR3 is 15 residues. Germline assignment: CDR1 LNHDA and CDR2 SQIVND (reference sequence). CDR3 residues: CASSTASVARQPQHF. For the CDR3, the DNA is TGTGCCAGTAGTACAGCGTCAGTGGCCCGTCAGCCCCAGCATTTT.

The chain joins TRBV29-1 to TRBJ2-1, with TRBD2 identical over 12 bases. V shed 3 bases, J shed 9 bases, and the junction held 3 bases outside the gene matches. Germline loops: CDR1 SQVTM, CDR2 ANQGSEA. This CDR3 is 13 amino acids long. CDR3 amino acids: CSVDLAGGSEQFF. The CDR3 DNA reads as TGCAGCGTTGACCTAGCGGGGGGGAGTGAGCAGTTCTTC.

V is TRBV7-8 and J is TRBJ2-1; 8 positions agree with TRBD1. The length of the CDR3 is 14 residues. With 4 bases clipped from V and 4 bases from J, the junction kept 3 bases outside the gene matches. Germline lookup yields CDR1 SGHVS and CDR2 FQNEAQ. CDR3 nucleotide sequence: TGTGCCAGCAGCTGGGACAGGAATTACAATGAGCAGTTCTTC. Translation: CASSWDRNYNEQFF.

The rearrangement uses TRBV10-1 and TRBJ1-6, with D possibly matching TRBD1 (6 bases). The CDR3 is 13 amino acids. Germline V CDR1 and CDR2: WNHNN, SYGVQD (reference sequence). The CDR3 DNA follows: TGCGCTTCGACAGGTCACAGTAATTCACCCCTCCACTTT. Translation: CASTGHSNSPLHF.

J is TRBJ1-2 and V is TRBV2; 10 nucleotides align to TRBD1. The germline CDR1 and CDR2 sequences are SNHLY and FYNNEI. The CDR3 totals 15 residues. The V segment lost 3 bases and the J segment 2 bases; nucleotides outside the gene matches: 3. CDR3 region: CASSEVGQGNYGYTF. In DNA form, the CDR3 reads TGTGCCAGCAGTGAGGTGGGACAGGGGAACTATGGCTACACCTTC.

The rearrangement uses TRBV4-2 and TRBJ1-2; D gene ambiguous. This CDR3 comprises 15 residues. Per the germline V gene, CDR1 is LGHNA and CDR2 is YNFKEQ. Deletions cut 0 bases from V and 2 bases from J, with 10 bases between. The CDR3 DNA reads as TGTGCCAGCAGCCAAGATGGGCGGGAAAACTATGGCTACACCTTC. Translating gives CASSQDGRENYGYTF.

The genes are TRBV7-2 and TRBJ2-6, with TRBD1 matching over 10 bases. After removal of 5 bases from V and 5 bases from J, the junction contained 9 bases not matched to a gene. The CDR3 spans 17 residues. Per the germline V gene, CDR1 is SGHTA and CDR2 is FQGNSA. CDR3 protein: CASSQGRQGAWANVLTF. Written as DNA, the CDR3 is TGTGCCAGCAGCCAAGGACGACAGGGGGCTTGGGCCAACGTCCTGACTTTC. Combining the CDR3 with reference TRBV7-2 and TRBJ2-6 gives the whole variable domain GAGVSQSPSNKVTEKGKDVELRCDPISGHTALYWYRQSLGQGLEFLIYFQGNSAPDKSGLPSDRFSAERTGGSVSTLTIQRTQQEDSAVYLCASSQGRQGAWANVLTFGAGSRLTVL.

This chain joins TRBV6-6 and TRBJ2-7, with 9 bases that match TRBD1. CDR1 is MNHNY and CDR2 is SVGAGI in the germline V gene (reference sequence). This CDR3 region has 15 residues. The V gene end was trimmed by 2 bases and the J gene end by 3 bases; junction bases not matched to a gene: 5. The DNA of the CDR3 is TGTGCCAGCAGTTACCAGGGACAGGGACGCTACGAGCAGTACTTC. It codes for CASSYQGQGRYEQYF.

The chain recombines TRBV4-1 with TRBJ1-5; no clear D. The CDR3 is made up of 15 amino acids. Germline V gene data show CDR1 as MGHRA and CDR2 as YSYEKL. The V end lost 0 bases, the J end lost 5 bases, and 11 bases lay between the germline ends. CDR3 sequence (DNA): TGCGCCAGCAGCCAAGAAGGACCGGGGTATCAGCCCCAGCATTTT. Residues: CASSQEGPGYQPQHF.

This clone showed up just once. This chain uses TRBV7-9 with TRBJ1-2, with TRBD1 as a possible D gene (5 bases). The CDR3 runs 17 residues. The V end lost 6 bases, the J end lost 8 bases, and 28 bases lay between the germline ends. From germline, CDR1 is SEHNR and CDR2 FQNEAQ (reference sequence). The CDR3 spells CASSRQPRVVIEKGYTF. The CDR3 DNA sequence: TGTGCCAGCAGTCGACAACCCAGGGTGGTGATAGAGAAAGGCTACACCTTC.

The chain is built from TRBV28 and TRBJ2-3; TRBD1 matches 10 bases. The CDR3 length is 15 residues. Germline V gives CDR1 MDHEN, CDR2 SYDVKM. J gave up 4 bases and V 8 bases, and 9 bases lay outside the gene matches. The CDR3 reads CASPRDRGRPDTQYF. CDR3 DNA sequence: TGTGCCAGCCCCAGGGACAGGGGACGACCAGATACGCAGTATTTT.

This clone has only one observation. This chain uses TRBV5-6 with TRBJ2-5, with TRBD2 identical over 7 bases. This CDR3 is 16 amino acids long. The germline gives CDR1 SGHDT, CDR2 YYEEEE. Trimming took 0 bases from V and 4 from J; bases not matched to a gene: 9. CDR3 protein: CASSLAVSGRAETQYF. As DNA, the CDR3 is TGTGCCAGCAGCTTGGCCGTATCGGGGAGGGCAGAGACCCAGTACTTC.

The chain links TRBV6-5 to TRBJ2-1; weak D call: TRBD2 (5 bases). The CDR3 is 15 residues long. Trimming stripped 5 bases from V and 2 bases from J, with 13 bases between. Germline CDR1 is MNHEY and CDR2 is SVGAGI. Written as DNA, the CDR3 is TGTGCCAGCAGTAATGGACTGCCCACCTACAATGAGCAGTTCTTC. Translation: CASSNGLPTYNEQFF.

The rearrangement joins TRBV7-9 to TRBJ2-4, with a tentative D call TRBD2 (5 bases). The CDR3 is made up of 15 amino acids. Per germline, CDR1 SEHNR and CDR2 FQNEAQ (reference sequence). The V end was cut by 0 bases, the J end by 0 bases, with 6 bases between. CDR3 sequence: CASSLAAVAKNIQYF. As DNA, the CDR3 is TGTGCCAGCAGCTTAGCAGCGGTAGCCAAAAACATTCAGTACTTC.

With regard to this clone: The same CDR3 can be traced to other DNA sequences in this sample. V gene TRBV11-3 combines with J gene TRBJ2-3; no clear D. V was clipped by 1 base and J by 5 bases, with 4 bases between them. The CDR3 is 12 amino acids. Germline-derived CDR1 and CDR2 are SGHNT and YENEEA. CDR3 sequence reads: CASSLGRDTQYF. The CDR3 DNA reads TGTGCCAGCAGCTTAGGGAGAGATACGCAGTATTTT.

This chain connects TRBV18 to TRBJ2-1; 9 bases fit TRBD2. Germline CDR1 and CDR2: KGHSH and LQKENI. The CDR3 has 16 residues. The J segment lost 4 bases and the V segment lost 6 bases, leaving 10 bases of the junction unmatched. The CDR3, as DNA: TGTGCCAGCTCTCTAAGACTAGCGGACCCTTACAATGAGCAGTTCTTC. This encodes CASSLRLADPYNEQFF.

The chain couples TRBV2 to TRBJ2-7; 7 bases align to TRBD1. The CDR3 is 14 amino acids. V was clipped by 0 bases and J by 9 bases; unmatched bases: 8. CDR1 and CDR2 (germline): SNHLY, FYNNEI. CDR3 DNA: TGTGCCAGCAGTGAAGCGGGCAAGGGGGCAGGGCAGTACTTC. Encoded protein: CASSEAGKGAGQYF.

CDR3 DNA sequence: TGCGCCAGCAGTGAGTCATTGACATCGTCTTTCTCTGGAAACACCATATATTTT. Its translation is CASSESLTSSFSGNTIYF. The chain is built from TRBV10-2 and TRBJ1-3; D remains unclear. Germline-derived CDR1 and CDR2 are WSHSY and SAAADI. The CDR3 has 18 residues. V lost 0 bases to trimming and J lost 0 bases, with 15 bases between them.

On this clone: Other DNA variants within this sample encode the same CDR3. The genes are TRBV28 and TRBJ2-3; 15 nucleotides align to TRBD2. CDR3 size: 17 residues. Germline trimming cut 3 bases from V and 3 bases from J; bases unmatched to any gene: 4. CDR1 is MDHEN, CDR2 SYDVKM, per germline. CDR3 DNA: TGTGCCAGCAGTTTGGGACTAGCGGGGGGCCGAACAGATACGCAGTATTTT. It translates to CASSLGLAGGRTDTQYF.